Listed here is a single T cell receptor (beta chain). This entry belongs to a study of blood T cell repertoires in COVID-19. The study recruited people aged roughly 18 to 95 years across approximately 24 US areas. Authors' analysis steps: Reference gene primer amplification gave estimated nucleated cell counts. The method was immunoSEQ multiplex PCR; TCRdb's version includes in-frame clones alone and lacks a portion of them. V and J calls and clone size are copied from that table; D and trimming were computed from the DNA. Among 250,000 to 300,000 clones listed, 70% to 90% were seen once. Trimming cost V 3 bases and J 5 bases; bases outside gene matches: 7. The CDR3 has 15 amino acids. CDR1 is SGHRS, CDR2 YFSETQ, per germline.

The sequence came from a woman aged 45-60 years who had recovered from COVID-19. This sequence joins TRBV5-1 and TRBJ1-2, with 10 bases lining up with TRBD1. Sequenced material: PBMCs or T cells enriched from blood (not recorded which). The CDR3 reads CASSSAGTGVYGYTF. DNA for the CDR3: TGCGCCAGCAGCTCGGCCGGGACAGGGGTATATGGCTACACCTTC.